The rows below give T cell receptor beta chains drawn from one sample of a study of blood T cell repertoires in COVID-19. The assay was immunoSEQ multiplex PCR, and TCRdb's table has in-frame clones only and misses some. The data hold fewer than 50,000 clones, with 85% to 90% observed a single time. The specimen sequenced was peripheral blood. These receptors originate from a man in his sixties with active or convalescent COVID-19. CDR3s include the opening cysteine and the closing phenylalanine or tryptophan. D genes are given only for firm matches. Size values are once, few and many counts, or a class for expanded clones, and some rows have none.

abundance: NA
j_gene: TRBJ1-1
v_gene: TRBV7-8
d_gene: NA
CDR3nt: TGTGCCAGCAGCTTAGTTGTGGGGAGCACTGAAGCTTTCTTT
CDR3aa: CASSLVVGSTEAFF

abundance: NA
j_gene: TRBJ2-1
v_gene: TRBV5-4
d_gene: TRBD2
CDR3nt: TGTGCCAGCAGCTTGGGGCTCTCTAGCGGGTTGTACAATGAGCAGTTCTTC
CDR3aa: CASSLGLSSGLYNEQFF

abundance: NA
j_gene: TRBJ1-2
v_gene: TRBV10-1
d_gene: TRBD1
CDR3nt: TGCGCCAGCAGTGAGTCGACGGCAGGGGGAGCGGATGCGGATGGCTACACCTTC
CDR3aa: CASSESTAGGADADGYTF

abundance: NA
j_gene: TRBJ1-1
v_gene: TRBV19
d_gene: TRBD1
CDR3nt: TGTGCCAGTAGTATGACAGGGACAGGGCGGAAGAACACTGAAGCTTTCTTT
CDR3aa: CASSMTGTGRKNTEAFF

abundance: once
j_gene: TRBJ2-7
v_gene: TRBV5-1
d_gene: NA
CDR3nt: TGCGCCAGCAAGGGGGACCAAGCCTACGAGCAGTACTTC
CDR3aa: CASKGDQAYEQYF

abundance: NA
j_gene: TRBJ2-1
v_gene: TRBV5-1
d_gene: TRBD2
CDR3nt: TGCGCCAGCAGCTTGGAGGGACTACCCAACAATGAGCAGTTCTTC
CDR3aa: CASSLEGLPNNEQFF

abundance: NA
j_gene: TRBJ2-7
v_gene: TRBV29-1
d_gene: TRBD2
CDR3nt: TGCAGCGTTGGGGGGGGAAATGGCTACGAGCAGTACTTC
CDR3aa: CSVGGGNGYEQYF

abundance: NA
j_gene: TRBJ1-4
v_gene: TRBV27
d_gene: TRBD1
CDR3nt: TGTGCCAGCAGTCGGGACAGGAGTAATGAAAAACTGTTTTTT
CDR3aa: CASSRDRSNEKLFF

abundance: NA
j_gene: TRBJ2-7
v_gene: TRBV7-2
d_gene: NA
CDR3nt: TGTGCCAGCAGCTTAGAGAGGACTACCTACGAGCAGTACTTC
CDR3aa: CASSLERTTYEQYF

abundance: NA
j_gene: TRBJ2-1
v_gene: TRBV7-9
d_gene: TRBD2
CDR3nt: TGTGCCAGCAGGTGGGGACTAGCGGGAGGAGTTGAGCAGTTCTTC
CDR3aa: CASRWGLAGGVEQFF

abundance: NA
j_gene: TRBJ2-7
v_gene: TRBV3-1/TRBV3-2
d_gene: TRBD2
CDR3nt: TGTGCCAGCAGCCAAGATCTACTAGCGGGAGTCTCGGGGCAGTACTTC
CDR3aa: CASSQDLLAGVSGQYF

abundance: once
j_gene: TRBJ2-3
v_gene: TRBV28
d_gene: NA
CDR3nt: TGTGCCAGCAGTTTTTCTCCAGATACGCAGTATTTT
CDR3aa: CASSFSPDTQYF

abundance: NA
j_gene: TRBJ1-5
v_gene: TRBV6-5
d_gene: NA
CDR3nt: TGTGCCAGCAGTTACTCACCGGGACTGAGGCCCCAGCATTTT
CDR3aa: CASSYSPGLRPQHF

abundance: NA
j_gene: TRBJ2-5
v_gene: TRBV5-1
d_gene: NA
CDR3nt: TGCGCCAGTAGACTATTGGAGACCCAGTACTTC
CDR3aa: CASRLLETQYF

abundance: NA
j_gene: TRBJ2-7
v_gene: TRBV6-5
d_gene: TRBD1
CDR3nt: TGTGCCAGCAGGTCGACAGGGGGAGGCTCCTACGAGCAGTACTTC
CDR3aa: CASRSTGGGSYEQYF

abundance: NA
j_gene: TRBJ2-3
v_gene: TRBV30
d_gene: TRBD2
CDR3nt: TGTGCCTGGAGAAGCGGGAGTACTAGCACAGATACGCAGTATTTT
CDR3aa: CAWRSGSTSTDTQYF

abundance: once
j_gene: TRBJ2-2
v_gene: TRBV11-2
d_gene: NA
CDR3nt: TGTGCCAGCAGCTTTTTTGGAGGTCCCGGGGAGCTGTTTTTT
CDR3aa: CASSFFGGPGELFF

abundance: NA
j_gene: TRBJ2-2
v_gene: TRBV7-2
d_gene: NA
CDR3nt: TGTGCCAGCAGCGCGAAACCGAGTTCTGCCGGGGAGCTGTTTTTT
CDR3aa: CASSAKPSSAGELFF

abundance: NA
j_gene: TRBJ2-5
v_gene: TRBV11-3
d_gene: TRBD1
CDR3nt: TGTGCCAGCAGCTTGGGACAGGGAAGTTGGCAAGAGACCCAGTACTTC
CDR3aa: CASSLGQGSWQETQYF

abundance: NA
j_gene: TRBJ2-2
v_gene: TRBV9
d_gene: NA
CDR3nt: TGTGCCAGCAGCGTAGGCCGCCAGGGGCCCGGGGAGCTGTTTTTT
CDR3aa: CASSVGRQGPGELFF

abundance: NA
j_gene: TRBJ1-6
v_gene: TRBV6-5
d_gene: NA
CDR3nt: TGTGCCAGCAGACGGGGTCAAGATTCACCCCTCCACTTT
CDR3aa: CASRRGQDSPLHF